The sequence of this T cell receptor (beta chain) was determined in a study of blood T cells in healthy people across ages. Study overall: The template switching approach captured approximately one barcoded beta molecule for every two T cells. Study-wide results and limits: Measured against age, TCR beta diversity per million T cells decreased in a roughly linear manner. Donor CMV status, an unknown factor, possibly confounded changes in expanded clonotypes.

The authors ran a second PCR of about 6 to 11 cycles using a sample-barcoded 5' primer and a J-beta primer mix. Unique molecular identifiers of 12 random nucleotides labeled each cDNA. TCRdb reprocessed the 5' RACE reads with MiXCR, giving one entry per CDR3 protein. Of fewer than 950,000 distinct CDR3 sequences listed, roughly 53% were seen once; the top ten hold approximately 40%. This clonotype was picked up a small number of times. The target antigen is unknown. The ends lost 5 bases at V and 0 bases at J; junction bases unmatched: 4. The CDR3 is 15 amino acids. V and J are TRBV12-3 or TRBV12-4 and TRBJ2-1, with 7 bases fitting TRBD1. The source of this sequence is a man aged 80 or over in good health. Sequenced sample: blood. The chain's CDR3 is CASSPRGFSYNEQFF. The DNA for the CDR3 is TGTGCCAGCAGTCCCAGGGGGTTCTCCTACAATGAGCAGTTCTTC.